The text below deals with one T cell receptor (beta chain). Its matching antigen is unknown. The record originates from a study of T cells after yellow fever vaccination. Study at large: Each low-cell-number fraction was prepared by means of SMART-Seq v4 Ultra Low Input. Findings and limits, study-wide: Abundant bulk-population clonotypes could contaminate the FACS-sorted repertoires. Though weaker, the secondary response peaked faster, on day 5 versus 15.

As TCR cDNA was made by 5'RACE template switching, a universal primer site and UMIs were added. A single record per CDR3 protein comes from TCRdb applying MiXCR to the 5' RACE reads. The repertoire includes 400,000 or so distinct CDR3 sequences, around 6.4% of them detected once, and 15% sits in the top ten. The CDR3 runs to 13 residues. Germline V gives CDR1 SGHTA, CDR2 FQGNSA. Trimming removed 5 bases from V and 7 bases from J; junction bases left unmatched: 6. This sequence originates from a young man who received the YFV17D yellow fever vaccine. The chain uses TRBV7-2 and TRBJ1-2, with 8 bases matching TRBD1. The sequencing here drew on PBMCs, taken 5 days after the yellow fever booster vaccination. The CDR3 DNA reads TGTGCCAGCAGCACAGACAGGGGTTTTGGCTACACCTTC. Translating it yields CASSTDRGFGYTF.